A selection of T cell receptor beta chains follows, all from one sample in a study of vaccination effects on CD4 cells after COVID-19. Clones were sequenced by immunoSEQ multiplex PCR, and TCRdb holds only the in-frame ones, with some missing. Of about 66,000 clones in the sample, over 75% are singletons; the top ten hold 2.4%. These receptors' targets are unknown. The starting material was CD4+ T cells from PBMCs cultured without peptide, obtained after COVID-19 vaccination. The source is a human donor who received a COVID-19 vaccine. CDR3s include the opening cysteine and the closing phenylalanine or tryptophan. Fields, in order: J gene, V gene, clone size, D gene, CDR3 DNA, CDR3 protein. A D gene is named only where the DNA matches it firmly. Rows give clone size only sometimes, using once, few, many, or a class for an expanded clone.

>TRBJ1-1|TRBV6-5|.|TRBD1
TGTGCCAGCAGTTACTCGAACAGGGGGCAGGGTGAAGCTTTCTTT
CASSYSNRGQGEAFF
>TRBJ2-1|TRBV5-1|.|TRBD2
TGCGCCAGCAGCTTGTTGGGTGGACTAGCAGGCAATGAGCAGTTCTTC
CASSLLGGLAGNEQFF
>TRBJ1-1|TRBV30|.|TRBD1
TGTGCCTGGAGTGGGGGGAGGACAGGGGTGTTCGCTGAAGCTTTCTTT
CAWSGGRTGVFAEAFF
>TRBJ1-2|TRBV7-2|.|TRBD1
TGTGCCAGCAGCTTAGGGGGACAGGGATATGGCTACACCTTC
CASSLGGQGYGYTF
>TRBJ1-2|TRBV2|.|.
TGTGCCAGCAGTGACTCAAAAATCTATGGCTACACCTTC
CASSDSKIYGYTF
>TRBJ1-2|TRBV3-1/TRBV3-2|.|.
TGTGCCAGCAGCCAAGGGTGGGGGGGGTGCACCTTC
CASSQGWGGCTF
>TRBJ1-1|TRBV28|.|.
TGTGCCAGCAGTTTAACGGCGAAGGGTGCTTTGAACACTGAAGCTTTCTTT
CASSLTAKGALNTEAFF
>TRBJ1-1|TRBV9|few|.
TGTGCCAGCAGCGCGGGGCTAGGGGGGACTGAAGCTTTCTTT
CASSAGLGGTEAFF
>TRBJ2-5|TRBV7-2|once|TRBD2
TGTGCCAGCATCTTAGCGGGGGGGCCCCAAGAGACCCAGTACTTC
CASILAGGPQETQYF
>TRBJ2-1|TRBV7-9|.|.
TGTGCCAGCAGCCCACCGGCTAGCTCTTCGAATGAGCAGTTCTTC
CASSPPASSSNEQFF
>TRBJ1-2|TRBV7-9|few|TRBD1
TGTGCCAGCAGCTTGTGGGACAGGACTACCCCCTATGGCTACACCTTC
CASSLWDRTTPYGYTF
>TRBJ1-1|TRBV10-3|.|.
TGTGCCATCAGTGAGACCCGCCGACAGACGAACACTGAAGCTTTCTTT
CAISETRRQTNTEAFF
>TRBJ2-1|TRBV3-1/TRBV3-2|.|TRBD1
TGTGCCAGCAGCCAGCTGACAGGGAACAATGAGCAGTTCTTC
CASSQLTGNNEQFF
>TRBJ2-1|TRBV7-6|.|TRBD1
TGTGCCAGCAGCTTAGCGGGACAGCTCTACAATGAGCAGTTCTTC
CASSLAGQLYNEQFF
>TRBJ1-6|TRBV18|.|.
TGTGCCAGCTCACCATTGGGAAATAATTCACCCCTCCACTTT
CASSPLGNNSPLHF
>TRBJ2-2|TRBV5-1|.|.
TGCGCCAGCAGCTCCCGTATTGAGGCCGGGGAGCTGTTTTTT
CASSSRIEAGELFF
>TRBJ1-2|TRBV30|.|.
TGTGCCTGGAGTCGAACAGATGGCTACACCTTC
CAWSRTDGYTF
>TRBJ2-3|TRBV19|.|.
TGTGCCAGTAGTATAGATCTCGCGGGGCCAGATACGCAGTATTTT
CASSIDLAGPDTQYF
>TRBJ2-1|TRBV18|.|.
TGTGCCAGCTCACCATCGGACGGTTACAATGAGCAGTTCTTC
CASSPSDGYNEQFF
>TRBJ2-3|TRBV20-1|.|.
TGCAGTGCGGATGGGGGCATGAAGCAGTATTTT
CSADGGMKQYF
>TRBJ1-1|TRBV29-1|.|.
TGCAGCGTCCTAAGGGTGGTCGGCACTGAAGCTTTCTTT
CSVLRVVGTEAFF
>TRBJ2-2|TRBV6-5|.|TRBD1
TGTGCCAGCAGGCGGACAGGGGGAACCGGGGAGCTGTTTTTT
CASRRTGGTGELFF